The 19 T cell receptor beta chains below come from one sample, sequenced in a study of CD8 T cells in Susac syndrome. RNA amounts of roughly 0.45 to 1 ug underwent reverse transcription with random hexamers. TCRdb reprocessed the immunoSEQ multiplex PCR reads with MiXCR, giving one entry per CDR3 protein. Of about 130,000 distinct CDR3 sequences in the sample, nearly 95% were seen once. Sequenced input: CD4+ T cells from PBMCs. These receptors were taken from a human donor in good health.

V and J are TRBV10-3 and TRBJ2-5, with 10 bases matching TRBD1. The CDR3 is 18 amino acids. The germline V gene has CDR1 ENHRY and CDR2 SYGVKD. Trimming took 0 bases from V and 1 from J; bases not matched to a gene: 8. CDR3 nucleotide sequence: TGTGCCATCAGTGAGTCCCGGTGGACAGGGGGGTCCCAAGAGACCCAGTACTTC. This gives the protein CAISESRWTGGSQETQYF.

The chain has TRBV12-3 or TRBV12-4 and TRBJ2-3; 7 bases agree with TRBD2. V lost 4 bases, J lost 6 bases, and 7 bases stayed unmatched. There are 14 residues in the CDR3. CDR3 sequence reads: CASSSQRGPDTQYF. In DNA, the CDR3 is TGTGCCAGCAGTTCCCAGCGGGGCCCCGATACGCAGTATTTT.

This chain uses TRBV5-1 with TRBJ2-1, with 12 bases fitting TRBD2. The J segment lost 7 bases and the V segment lost 4 bases, leaving 9 bases of the junction unmatched. Germline CDR1 is SGHRS and CDR2 is YFSETQ. The CDR3 is 16 amino acids. Here the CDR3 DNA reads TGCGCCAGCAGCCCGACCGGGACTAGCGGGTTTAATGAGCAGTTCTTC. This codes for CASSPTGTSGFNEQFF. Supplemented by reference TRBV5-1 and TRBJ2-1, the full variable domain reads KAGVTQTPRYLIKTRGQQVTLSCSPISGHRSVSWYQQTPGQGLQFLFEYFSETQRNKGNFPGRFSGRQFSNSRSEMNVSTLELGDSALYLCASSPTGTSGFNEQFFGPGTRLTVL.

The gene calls are TRBV2 and TRBJ2-3; 9 bases match TRBD2. Germline CDR1 SNHLY, CDR2 FYNNEI. This CDR3 is 15 amino acids long. The trim removed 6 bases at V and 3 bases at J, leaving 7 bases unmatched. The DNA of the CDR3 is TGTGCCAGCAGAATAGCGGGAGTAGGAACAGATACGCAGTATTTT. Its protein product is CASRIAGVGTDTQYF.

This clonotype was picked up one time. The J gene is TRBJ1-2, the V gene TRBV20-1, with D possibly TRBD1 on 6 matching bases. This CDR3 has 14 amino acids. The germline CDR1 and CDR2 sequences are DFQATT and SNEGSKA (reference sequence). V was pared by 0 bases and J by 4 bases, with 12 bases between. The DNA of the CDR3 is TGCAGTGCTAGAGATGCAGGGGCAGGCTATGGCTACACCTTC. Protein: CSARDAGAGYGYTF.

The chain employs TRBV7-2 and TRBJ2-7, with 7 nucleotides matching TRBD1. J gave up 4 bases and V 5 bases, and 8 bases lay outside the gene matches. Per germline, CDR1 SGHTA and CDR2 FQGNSA. CDR3 length: 14 amino acids. CDR3 loop: CASSARDSGYEQYF. The CDR3 DNA sequence: TGTGCCAGCAGCGCCAGGGACAGTGGATACGAGCAGTACTTC.

This rearrangement joins TRBV7-9 to TRBJ2-1; either TRBD1 or TRBD2 may fit D (5 bases each). V lost 1 base, J lost 2 bases, and 6 bases lay in between. CDR1 and CDR2 from the germline V gene are SEHNR and FQNEAQ (reference sequence). The CDR3 contains 14 residues. This CDR3 reads CASSLVGPYNEQFF. The DNA for the CDR3 is TGTGCCAGCAGCTTAGTGGGACCCTACAATGAGCAGTTCTTC.

The V gene is TRBV28, the J gene TRBJ2-4, with D unclear. V gave up 2 bases and J gave up 5 bases, with 4 bases separating them. Germline assignment: CDR1 MDHEN and CDR2 SYDVKM. CDR3 length equals 12 residues. The CDR3 here is CASSLPENIQYF. The CDR3 DNA follows: TGTGCCAGCAGTTTACCAGAAAACATTCAGTACTTC.

V is TRBV2 and J is TRBJ2-7; D remains ambiguous. Deletions cut 6 bases from V and 6 bases from J, with 18 bases between. The germline V gene encodes CDR1 SNHLY and CDR2 FYNNEI. CDR3 size: 14 residues. Here the CDR3 DNA reads TGTGCCAGCAGCCCCCTTCGCCCTAAGGTCGAGCAGTACTTC. Protein: CASSPLRPKVEQYF.

This chain links TRBV7-9 with TRBJ2-1; D ambiguous. Germline CDR1 reads SEHNR; CDR2 reads FQNEAQ (reference sequence). Trimming removed 7 bases at V and 12 bases at J, with 13 bases between. This CDR3 comprises 11 residues. The CDR3 DNA is TGTGCCAGCACCCCGACCTTGGGGCAGTTCTTC. Translation: CASTPTLGQFF.

This clonotype was seen just once. V usage is TRBV6-6 and J usage is TRBJ2-2, with D perhaps matching TRBD1 (6 bases). V was cut by 6 bases and J by 4 bases, with 15 bases left in between. Germline V lookup: CDR1 MNHNY, CDR2 SVGAGI (reference sequence). There are 15 residues in the CDR3. CDR3 amino acids: CASRNRAWGTGELFF. CDR3 in DNA: TGTGCCAGCAGAAACAGGGCTTGGGGCACCGGGGAGCTGTTTTTT.

The V call is TRBV29-1, the J call TRBJ2-1; 9 nucleotides agree with TRBD2. The length of the CDR3 is 12 residues. Per the germline V gene, CDR1 is SQVTM and CDR2 is ANQGSEA. The trim removed 1 base at V and 11 bases at J, leaving 3 bases unmatched. CDR3 residues: CSVEGLADKQFF. Here the CDR3 DNA reads TGCAGCGTTGAAGGACTAGCGGATAAGCAGTTCTTC.

In its sample, this clonotype was seen once. V usage is TRBV30 and J usage is TRBJ2-2; D gene ambiguous. The CDR3 has 12 residues. The germline V gene has CDR1 GTSNPN and CDR2 SVGIG (reference sequence). Trimming stripped 2 bases from V and 15 bases from J, with 16 bases between. Here the CDR3 reads CAWSFQDSVVFF. The DNA for the CDR3 is TGTGCCTGGAGTTTCCAAGACTCGGTGGTGTTTTTT.

The gene calls are TRBV19 and TRBJ2-7, with 9 bases identical to TRBD1. The CDR3 extends over 15 amino acids. V dropped 8 bases and J dropped 0; count of bases not matched to a gene: 8. From germline, CDR1 is LNHDA and CDR2 SQIVND (reference sequence). For the CDR3, the DNA is TGTGCCAGTGGCACAGGGGGCTCAAGCTCCTACGAGCAGTACTTC. This encodes CASGTGGSSSYEQYF.

This chain connects TRBV3-1 to TRBJ2-5, with 13 positions matching TRBD2. Trimming cost V 4 bases and J 2 bases; bases outside gene matches: 4. CDR1 and CDR2 from the germline V gene are LGHDT and YNNKEL (reference sequence). CDR3 length: 16 amino acids. The CDR3 loop is CASSPGTSGIQETQYF. The DNA for the CDR3 is TGTGCCAGCAGCCCCGGGACTAGCGGGATACAAGAGACCCAGTACTTC.

The CDR3 region has the DNA TGTGCCAGCAGCTTAGTGGGGGCCGGGACATATGAGGAGCAGTTCTTC. It translates to CASSLVGAGTYEEQFF. The genes are TRBV7-2 and TRBJ2-1, with TRBD1 as a possible D gene (6 bases). The V and J ends lost 1 base and 10 bases respectively, with 20 bases between them. This CDR3 spans 16 amino acids. Germline loops: CDR1 SGHTA, CDR2 FQGNSA.

The CDR3 sequence is CSARDPRILDTQYF. CDR3 DNA: TGCAGTGCTAGAGATCCCCGGATATTAGATACGCAGTATTTT. J is TRBJ2-3 and V is TRBV20-1; D is unclear. CDR1 and CDR2 (germline): DFQATT, SNEGSKA (reference sequence). V shed 0 bases and J shed 5 bases, with 12 bases lying between them. The CDR3 is 14 amino acids.

A few counts support this clonotype. The V call is TRBV6-2 or TRBV6-3, the J call TRBJ2-7; no clear D gene. This CDR3 has 14 residues. CDR1 and CDR2 from the germline V gene are MNHEY and SVGEGT. Between the trimmed V and J ends, which lost 0 bases and 5 bases, there was a span of 11 bases. CDR3 nucleotide sequence: TGTGCCAGCAGTTACTCGAAAGTCCGGGACGAGCAGTACTTC. It specifies CASSYSKVRDEQYF.

The chain carries TRBV7-2 and TRBJ2-7; D may be TRBD2 (6 bases). Trimming pared 5 bases from V and 3 bases from J, leaving 14 bases between. Germline CDR1 reads SGHTA; CDR2 reads FQGNSA. This CDR3 is 14 amino acids long. CDR3 region: CASSPDLGLYEQYF. The CDR3 DNA reads as TGTGCCAGCAGCCCCGACTTGGGACTCTACGAGCAGTACTTC.